This T cell receptor (beta chain) was retrieved from a study of Tregs in tolerant kidney transplant recipients. Overall study results and limits: Antigen-driven expansion was suggested because donor-specific Tregs expanded more than all Tregs in tolerant patients.

This CDR3 comprises 15 residues. The germline V gene encodes CDR1 PRHDT and CDR2 FYEKMQ (reference sequence). V lost 2 bases and J 6 bases, leaving 13 bases between the germline ends. Unstimulated Tregs (CD4+CD25+CD127-) and CD4+CD25- non-Tregs were sorted from PBMCs. The table came from immunoSEQ multiplex PCR; TCRdb's copy has only in-frame clones and leaves some out. The sample has 110,000 or so clones; nearly 90% are singletons. About this clone itself: Its antigen remains unknown.

The sample consisted of CD4+ T cells from blood, taken before the transplant. This clonotype was sampled from a human donor who received a combined kidney and bone marrow transplant. This sequence joins TRBV13 and TRBJ2-2; D perhaps matches TRBD2 (6 bases). Here the CDR3 reads CASSLNGGAPGELFF. DNA of the CDR3: TGTGCCAGCAGCTTAAACGGCGGGGCCCCCGGGGAGCTGTTTTTT.